A selection of T cell receptor beta chains follows, all from one sample in a study of CD8 T cells in ankylosing spondylitis. In TCRdb, the 5' RACE reads were re-called with MiXCR into one record per CDR3 protein. This table has some 130,000 distinct CDR3 sequences, 12% to 15% appearing once. Sequences were obtained from blood, either unsorted or a sorted T cell fraction (not recorded which). All receptors derive from a female donor with ankylosing spondylitis or in good health (not recorded which). Each CDR3 is given with its conserved first and last residue. Fields, in order: V gene, clone size, D gene, J gene, CDR3 protein, CDR3 DNA. The D gene is left open where the match is weak. Size is stated for part of the rows, as once, few or many counts, or as a class when the clone is expanded.

TRBV5-6	NA	NA	TRBJ1-1	CASSQGTSTPGGTEAFF	TGTGCCAGCAGCCAGGGGACCAGCACCCCCGGGGGTACTGAAGCTTTCTTT
TRBV12-3/TRBV12-4	few	NA	TRBJ2-5	CASSTRGPWETQYF	TGTGCCAGCAGTACCAGGGGACCTTGGGAGACCCAGTACTTC
TRBV6-1	few	TRBD2	TRBJ2-1	CASKTGTSGGNEQFF	TGTGCCAGCAAGACCGGGACTAGCGGGGGAAATGAGCAGTTCTTC
TRBV14	NA	TRBD2	TRBJ2-1	CASSQPKGLAGYIYNEQFF	TGTGCCAGCAGCCAGCCGAAAGGACTAGCGGGATATATCTACAATGAGCAGTTCTTC
TRBV12-3/TRBV12-4	many	TRBD1	TRBJ2-7	CASRRQGAYEQYF	TGTGCCAGCAGACGACAGGGAGCCTACGAGCAGTACTTC
TRBV7-2	many	TRBD2	TRBJ2-5	CASSHPSGGRGETQYF	TGTGCCAGCAGCCATCCTAGCGGGGGCCGAGGGGAGACCCAGTACTTC
TRBV7-3	NA	NA	TRBJ2-3	CASSFDRGGDTQYF	TGTGCCAGCAGCTTTGACCGAGGGGGAGATACGCAGTATTTT
TRBV21-1	NA	NA	TRBJ1-2	CASSGTGITANGYTF	TGTGCCAGCAGCGGGACAGGGATCACAGCGAACGGCTACACCTTC
TRBV20-1	many	TRBD1	TRBJ1-5	CSVSGGDQPQHF	TGCAGTGTGTCAGGGGGGGATCAGCCCCAGCATTTT
TRBV5-1	NA	NA	TRBJ2-3	CASSSRRGGDTDTQYF	TGCGCCAGCAGCAGCCGGAGGGGGGGAGATACAGATACGCAGTATTTT
TRBV5-1	NA	NA	TRBJ2-5	CASSLGAGRGEAQYF	TGCGCCAGCAGCTTGGGGGCCGGTCGTGGAGAGGCCCAGTACTTC
TRBV6-5	many	TRBD2	TRBJ2-1	CASSYGGLAGGKSYNEQFF	TGTGCCAGCAGTTACGGGGGACTAGCGGGAGGGAAGTCCTACAATGAGCAGTTCTTC
TRBV3-1	NA	TRBD2	TRBJ2-2	CASSPRAGGPFDTGELFF	TGTGCCAGCAGTCCCCGAGCGGGAGGGCCATTCGACACCGGGGAGCTGTTTTTT
TRBV20-1	many	NA	TRBJ1-6	CSARQSGGLDNSPLHF	TGCAGTGCTAGACAATCGGGCGGTTTGGATAATTCACCCCTCCACTTT
TRBV18	few	NA	TRBJ2-1	CASSPRKGGSYNEQFF	TGTGCCAGCTCACCGAGGAAGGGGGGCTCCTACAATGAGCAGTTCTTC
TRBV11-2	many	NA	TRBJ1-3	CASSLYGNTIYF	TGTGCCAGCAGCTTATACGGAAACACCATATATTTT
TRBV20-1	few	TRBD2	TRBJ2-1	CSALNGGFGSYNEQFF	TGCAGTGCCCTAAACGGGGGGTTCGGTTCCTACAATGAGCAGTTCTTC
TRBV28	many	NA	TRBJ1-6	CASSLFGESPLHF	TGTGCCAGCAGTTTATTTGGGGAATCACCCCTCCACTTT
TRBV24-1	many	NA	TRBJ2-6	CATQDRSGANVLTF	TGTGCCACCCAGGATCGCTCTGGGGCCAACGTCCTGACTTTC
TRBV11-1	few	NA	TRBJ2-2	CASSLEPGGGELFF	TGTGCCAGCAGCTTAGAGCCGGGTGGAGGGGAGCTGTTTTTT
TRBV5-1	few	NA	TRBJ1-5	CASSSYPAGTESNQPQHF	TGCGCCAGCAGTTCGTACCCTGCCGGGACCGAGAGCAATCAGCCCCAGCATTTT
TRBV9	many	TRBD1	TRBJ2-3	CASSVQIQGAGDTQYF	TGTGCCAGCAGCGTCCAAATACAGGGGGCGGGAGATACGCAGTATTTT
TRBV14	few	NA	TRBJ1-1	CASSRSPGAVNTEAFF	TGTGCCAGCAGCAGATCTCCTGGAGCCGTGAACACTGAAGCTTTCTTT
TRBV7-6	few	NA	TRBJ2-7	CASSAEASRGRSEQYF	TGTGCCAGCAGCGCCGAGGCCAGCAGGGGTCGAAGCGAGCAGTACTTC
TRBV5-6	few	NA	TRBJ1-2	CASSLGSGDGYTF	TGTGCCAGCAGCTTGGGGTCAGGGGATGGCTACACCTTC
TRBV5-5	few	TRBD2	TRBJ2-1	CASSLELAGVSSYNEQFF	TGTGCCAGCAGCTTGGAGCTAGCGGGGGTTAGCTCCTACAATGAGCAGTTCTTC
TRBV28	NA	TRBD2	TRBJ2-1	CASSLRVTSGGENEQFF	TGTGCCAGCAGTTTACGGGTGACTAGCGGGGGGGAGAATGAGCAGTTCTTC
TRBV6-1	many	NA	TRBJ2-3	CASFEGSSTDTQYF	TGTGCCAGCTTCGAGGGATCTAGCACAGATACGCAGTATTTT
TRBV27	many	TRBD2	TRBJ2-3	CASRNGGFGADTQYF	TGTGCCAGCAGGAACGGGGGGTTTGGGGCAGATACGCAGTATTTT
TRBV29-1	NA	NA	TRBJ2-1	CSGSSASSYNEQFF	TGCAGCGGAAGTAGCGCCAGCTCCTACAATGAGCAGTTCTTC
TRBV29-1	many	NA	TRBJ2-7	CSVQGVNPYEQYF	TGCAGCGTACAAGGGGTTAATCCCTACGAGCAGTACTTC
TRBV20-1	many	NA	TRBJ1-1	CSAPDRMNTEAFF	TGCAGTGCTCCCGACAGGATGAACACTGAAGCTTTCTTT
TRBV6-1	few	TRBD2	TRBJ2-1	CASSRGTSGRGGGNEQFF	TGTGCCAGCAGTCGAGGGACTAGCGGGAGAGGAGGGGGTAATGAGCAGTTCTTC
TRBV12-3/TRBV12-4	many	NA	TRBJ1-4	CASSFSLEKLFF	TGTGCCAGCAGTTTCTCACTAGAAAAACTGTTTTTT
TRBV20-1	few	NA	TRBJ2-7	CSARTGGSDYEQYF	TGCAGTGCTAGAACCGGGGGCTCTGACTACGAGCAGTACTTC
TRBV20-1	many	NA	TRBJ1-1	CSARDTAGDTEAFF	TGCAGTGCTAGAGATACGGCAGGGGACACTGAAGCTTTCTTT
TRBV7-9	few	NA	TRBJ2-1	CASSLEYGANEQFF	TGTGCCAGCAGCTTGGAGTACGGGGCCAATGAGCAGTTCTTC
TRBV7-9	NA	TRBD2	TRBJ2-5	CARSPIAGARQETQYF	TGTGCCAGAAGCCCGATAGCGGGGGCGCGCCAAGAGACCCAGTACTTC
TRBV28	few	TRBD1	TRBJ2-7	CASSPGTGNSGEQYF	TGTGCCAGCAGCCCTGGGACAGGGAATTCCGGGGAGCAGTACTTC
TRBV5-6	many	TRBD1	TRBJ1-6	CASSLGQGRNSPLHF	TGTGCCAGCAGCCTTGGACAGGGCCGAAATTCACCCCTCCACTTT
TRBV12-3/TRBV12-4	many	TRBD2	TRBJ2-1	CASSHLGGRASNEQFF	TGTGCCAGCAGTCACCTGGGCGGGAGGGCGAGCAATGAGCAGTTCTTC
TRBV20-1	few	TRBD1	TRBJ1-2	CSARTGTGNYGYTF	TGCAGTGCTCGGACCGGGACAGGGAACTATGGCTACACCTTC
TRBV12-3/TRBV12-4	many	TRBD1	TRBJ2-5	CASSSTGTGAQETQYF	TGTGCCAGCAGCTCCACTGGGACAGGGGCCCAAGAGACCCAGTACTTC
TRBV6-2/TRBV6-3	few	TRBD2	TRBJ2-3	CASSPSGSGADTQYF	TGTGCCAGCAGCCCTAGCGGGAGTGGCGCAGATACGCAGTATTTT
TRBV10-2	few	TRBD2	TRBJ2-7	CASTGTSGRGHEQYF	TGCGCCAGCACCGGGACTAGCGGGAGGGGTCACGAGCAGTACTTC
TRBV12-3/TRBV12-4	NA	NA	TRBJ1-1	CASSVRDTEAFF	TGTGCCAGCAGCGTTCGGGACACTGAAGCTTTCTTT
TRBV5-1	many	NA	TRBJ1-1	CASTLWEEAFF	TGCGCCAGCACCCTCTGGGAGGAGGCTTTCTTT
TRBV10-3	many	TRBD1	TRBJ2-2	CAPKPGGTGPWRRPGELFF	TGTGCCCCTAAACCTGGGGGGACAGGGCCGTGGAGGCGACCCGGGGAGCTGTTTTTT
TRBV11-2	few	NA	TRBJ2-1	CASSLTGDSYNEQFF	TGTGCCAGCAGCCTTACGGGGGACTCCTACAATGAGCAGTTCTTC
TRBV24-1	few	NA	TRBJ2-2	CATGPGGANTGELFF	TGTGCCACTGGACCCGGGGGAGCGAACACCGGGGAGCTGTTTTTT
TRBV20-1	many	NA	TRBJ2-2	CSARPGRGGTGELFF	TGCAGTGCTAGGCCGGGCCGTGGAGGCACCGGGGAGCTGTTTTTT
TRBV15	few	NA	TRBJ2-5	CATSRDEVLVLQETQYF	TGTGCCACCAGCAGAGATGAGGTTCTAGTACTGCAAGAGACCCAGTACTTC
TRBV14	NA	TRBD2	TRBJ2-1	CASSQPGTNKQFF	TGTGCCAGCAGCCAACCCGGGACTAACAAGCAGTTCTTC
TRBV18	many	NA	TRBJ1-5	CASSPMGQPNQPQHF	TGTGCCAGCTCACCGATGGGACAACCAAATCAGCCCCAGCATTTT
TRBV20-1	many	TRBD2	TRBJ2-1	CSARSTVAGGRYNEQFF	TGCAGTGCTAGATCAACCGTAGCGGGGGGCCGATACAATGAGCAGTTCTTC